One and the same sample provided the 25 T cell receptor beta chains below, sequenced in a study of cytomegalovirus exposure and HLA in healthy donors. This table comes from immunoSEQ multiplex PCR, and its TCRdb copy is limited to in-frame clones, with some not included. The sample yields under 130,000 clones, roughly 86% seen once. The sample comprised PBMCs. These receptor sequences come from a woman between 18 and 29 years old in good health and CMV-seropositive.

This clone was found once. The V gene is TRBV5-6, the J gene TRBJ2-7; a weak D match, TRBD1 (5 bases). The germline CDR1 and CDR2 sequences are SGHDT and YYEEEE. Trimming removed 0 bases at V and 5 bases at J, with 9 bases between. The CDR3 has 13 residues. In DNA, the CDR3 is TGTGCCAGCAGCTTGGTAGGGGTCCACGAGCAGTACTTC. Residues: CASSLVGVHEQYF.

V gene TRBV7-2 combines with J gene TRBJ2-2; the match to TRBD2 covers 8 bases. Germline V gene sequence: CDR1 SGHTA, CDR2 FQGNSA. The CDR3 runs to 15 residues. With V trimmed by 3 bases and J by 6 bases, 6 bases remained unmatched. This CDR3 is CASSLGLVLSGELFF. CDR3 DNA sequence: TGTGCCAGCAGCTTGGGACTAGTCCTCTCCGGGGAGCTGTTTTTT.

V usage is TRBV29-1 and J usage is TRBJ2-7, with a weak D call TRBD1 (6 bases). The germline gives CDR1 SQVTM, CDR2 ANQGSEA. This CDR3 spans 13 amino acids. The germline V and J ends were trimmed by 4 bases and 7 bases, with 17 bases remaining between them. DNA for the CDR3: TGCAGCGTTGGGACAGAGGTACGTGGGGAGCAGTACTTC. Its protein product is CSVGTEVRGEQYF.

This clone has only one observation. This sequence joins TRBV10-2 and TRBJ1-2; tentatively, D is TRBD1 (6 bases). Trimming stripped 2 bases from V and 4 bases from J, with 14 bases between. The V gene's germline CDR1 is WSHSY and CDR2 SAAADI. The CDR3 spans 15 residues. For the CDR3, the DNA is TGCGCCAGCAGTGAGCAAGGACAGTTTTTCTATGGCTACACCTTC. This gives the protein CASSEQGQFFYGYTF.

This chain uses TRBV28 with TRBJ2-2; 10 nucleotides line up with TRBD2. From germline, CDR1 is MDHEN and CDR2 SYDVKM. V lost 5 bases and J lost 0; bases outside the gene matches: 3. This CDR3 is built from 16 residues. CDR3 sequence reads: CASSPLAGANTGELFF. In DNA form, the CDR3 reads TGTGCCAGCAGTCCTCTAGCGGGGGCGAACACCGGGGAGCTGTTTTTT. The whole variable domain, remainder taken from reference TRBV28 and TRBJ2-2, is DVKVTQSSRYLVKRTGEKVFLECVQDMDHENMFWYRQDPGLGLRLIYFSYDVKMKEKGDIPEGYSVSREKKERFSLILESASTNQTSMYLCASSPLAGANTGELFFGEGSRLTVL.

This chain links TRBV13 with TRBJ2-7; possible D gene TRBD1, 6 bases. CDR1 PRHDT and CDR2 FYEKMQ come from the germline V gene (reference sequence). Trimming shortened V by 5 bases and J by 1 base, and 18 bases separated the two germline ends. The CDR3 sequence is 16 residues long. CDR3 loop: CASSQYTGTPSYEQYF. CDR3 nucleotide sequence: TGTGCCAGCAGCCAATATACCGGGACACCGTCCTACGAGCAGTACTTC.

The chain recombines TRBV10-3 with TRBJ1-1; 8 nucleotides align to TRBD1. The CDR3 length is 15 residues. Germline-derived CDR1 and CDR2 are ENHRY and SYGVKD. V lost 2 bases and J lost 5; bases outside the gene matches: 7. CDR3 in amino acids: CAISERTGSPTEAFF. In DNA, the CDR3 is TGTGCCATCAGTGAGAGGACAGGGAGCCCGACTGAAGCTTTCTTT.

This rearrangement joins TRBV19 to TRBJ2-7, with D perhaps matching TRBD1 (5 bases). V was shortened by 3 bases and J by 0 bases, with 9 bases between the two germline ends. Per germline, CDR1 LNHDA and CDR2 SQIVND (reference sequence). The CDR3 is 14 amino acids. Here the CDR3 reads CASSMGQVSYEQYF. CDR3 in DNA: TGTGCCAGTAGTATGGGGCAGGTCTCCTACGAGCAGTACTTC. Using reference TRBV19 and TRBJ2-7 for the parts outside the CDR3, the full variable domain is DGGITQSPKYLFRKEGQNVTLSCEQNLNHDAMYWYRQDPGQGLRLIYYSQIVNDFQKGDIAEGYSVSREKKESFPLTVTSAQKNPTAFYLCASSMGQVSYEQYFGPGTRLTVT.

The chain joins TRBV29-1 to TRBJ2-6; TRBD1 matches at 9 bases. CDR1 is SQVTM and CDR2 is ANQGSEA in the germline V gene. The CDR3 sequence is 17 residues long. Trimming removed 7 bases from V and 2 bases from J; junction bases left unmatched: 12. CDR3 sequence reads: CSALTQGAFAGANVLTF. CDR3 nucleotide sequence: TGCAGCGCCCTGACACAGGGGGCGTTCGCTGGGGCCAACGTCCTGACTTTC.

CDR3 region: CASGGTVNTGELFF. The CDR3 region has the DNA TGTGCCAGCGGCGGGACAGTCAACACCGGGGAGCTGTTTTTT. The chain couples TRBV11-3 to TRBJ2-2; D possibly corresponds to TRBD1 (7 bases). V gave up 8 bases and J gave up 2 bases, with 12 bases separating them. CDR1 and CDR2 from the germline V gene are SGHNT and YENEEA. The CDR3 has 14 residues. The full variable domain, with the rest looked up from reference TRBV11-3 and TRBJ2-2, is EAGVVQSPRYKIIEKKQPVAFWCNPISGHNTLYWYLQNLGQGPELLIRYENEEAVDDSQLPKDRFSAERLKGVDSTLKIQPAELGDSAVYLCASGGTVNTGELFFGEGSRLTVL.

In this sample, this clone turned up once. The gene calls are TRBV29-1 and TRBJ2-7; perhaps TRBD1 as D (6 bases). The CDR3 contains 12 residues. Germline loops: CDR1 SQVTM, CDR2 ANQGSEA. The ends were cut back, 8 bases at V and 6 bases at J, with 17 bases in the middle. CDR3 nucleotides: TGCAGCTTTACCCCCCGGGACACCGAGCAGTACTTC. Translation gives CSFTPRDTEQYF.

V usage is TRBV6-1 and J usage is TRBJ1-4; weak D call: TRBD1 (6 bases). Germline V gene lookup returns CDR1 MNHNS and CDR2 SASEGT. The CDR3 loop spans 13 amino acids. Trimming pared 8 bases from V and 5 bases from J, leaving 12 bases between. In DNA form, the CDR3 reads TGTGCCAGCCACAGGGTTCTGAATGAAAAACTGTTTTTT. Translated: CASHRVLNEKLFF.

The gene calls are TRBV4-1 and TRBJ2-3; 9 bases line up with TRBD2. Unmatched junction bases numbered 20, after V lost 0 bases and J lost 7 bases. The CDR3 is made up of 20 amino acids. Germline CDR1 is MGHRA and CDR2 is YSYEKL. CDR3 loop: CASSQEALASGVLSMNTQYF. As DNA, the CDR3 is TGCGCCAGCAGCCAAGAAGCTCTCGCTAGCGGGGTCCTAAGTATGAATACGCAGTATTTT.

V gene TRBV10-3 combines with J gene TRBJ2-3; perhaps TRBD2 as D (6 bases). The CDR3 runs to 15 residues. Germline assignment: CDR1 ENHRY and CDR2 SYGVKD. V was cut by 8 bases and J by 4 bases, with 19 bases left in between. The CDR3, as DNA: TGTGCCATCGGGCCCCTACCGGGAGAAGCAGATACGCAGTATTTT. This codes for CAIGPLPGEADTQYF.

The rearrangement uses TRBV7-3 and TRBJ2-3, with a possible D match to TRBD1 (7 bases). The CDR3 consists of 16 residues. Germline CDR1 reads SGHTA; CDR2 reads FQGTGA. V dropped 3 bases and J dropped 5 bases, with 18 bases sitting between them. The CDR3 spells CASSLGQGGVIDTQYF. For the CDR3, the DNA is TGTGCCAGCAGCTTGGGCCAGGGGGGAGTCATAGATACGCAGTATTTT.

The chain links TRBV18 to TRBJ1-4; TRBD1 matches 10 bases. The CDR3 has 16 amino acids. The germline gives CDR1 KGHSH, CDR2 LQKENI. J gave up 6 bases and V 0 bases, and 4 bases lay outside the gene matches. CDR3 nucleotide sequence: TGTGCCAGCTCACCACCCCCGGGACAGGGGCATGAAAAACTGTTTTTT. Protein: CASSPPPGQGHEKLFF. The full variable domain, completed using reference TRBV18 and TRBJ1-4, is NAGVMQNPRHLVRRRGQEARLRCSPMKGHSHVYWYRQLPEEGLKFMVYLQKENIIDESGMPKERFSAEFPKEGPSILRIQQVVRGDSAAYFCASSPPPGQGHEKLFFGSGTQLSVL.

The chain employs TRBV14 and TRBJ2-1, with a weak D call TRBD1 (6 bases). V lost 6 bases and J 0 bases, leaving 18 bases between the germline ends. The germline CDR1 and CDR2 sequences are SGHDN and FVKESK. This CDR3 comprises 17 residues. The CDR3 nucleotides are TGTGCCAGCAGTCTACAACAGGGTCTTAGCTCCTACAATGAGCAGTTCTTC. Residues: CASSLQQGLSSYNEQFF.

The chain employs TRBV6-1 and TRBJ2-1; 7 bases match TRBD2. This CDR3 region has 15 residues. Germline V gene lookup returns CDR1 MNHNS and CDR2 SASEGT. Losses at the gene ends were 2 bases for V and 7 bases for J; bases not matched to a gene: 8. The CDR3 DNA sequence: TGTGCCAGCAGTGAAAAGCGGGGTAGGGAGAATGAGCAGTTCTTC. Translation gives CASSEKRGRENEQFF.

The chain recombines TRBV6-5 with TRBJ1-1; a possible D gene is TRBD1 (6 bases). The V end lost 7 bases, the J end lost 5 bases, and 23 bases lay between the germline ends. The germline V gene has CDR1 MNHEY and CDR2 SVGAGI. CDR3 length equals 16 residues. CDR3 sequence reads: CASTYSPGGERTEAFF. In DNA, the CDR3 is TGTGCCAGCACCTACTCCCCGGGGGGCGAAAGGACTGAAGCTTTCTTT.

The gene calls are TRBV18 and TRBJ1-5; no clear D. Germline V lookup: CDR1 KGHSH, CDR2 LQKENI. The CDR3 loop spans 14 amino acids. The V end was cut by 2 bases, the J end by 3 bases, with 8 bases between. This chain's CDR3 is CASSPGQFNQPQHF. CDR3 DNA sequence: TGTGCCAGCTCACCAGGGCAGTTCAATCAGCCCCAGCATTTT.

The gene calls are TRBV4-1 and TRBJ1-1; D perhaps matches TRBD1 (5 bases). The CDR3 sequence is 18 residues long. V lost 0 bases to trimming and J lost 3 bases, with 20 bases between them. CDR1 is MGHRA, CDR2 YSYEKL, per germline. As DNA, the CDR3 is TGCGCCAGCAGCCAAGATACGGGTTCGGCAGGGTGGTACACTGAAGCTTTCTTT. As protein: CASSQDTGSAGWYTEAFF.

The rearrangement uses TRBV18 and TRBJ1-4; D may be TRBD1 (6 bases). Trimming removed 3 bases at V and 8 bases at J, with 13 bases between. Per the germline V gene, CDR1 is KGHSH and CDR2 is LQKENI. CDR3 length: 14 amino acids. Here the CDR3 reads CASSPTGVIEKLFF. The DNA for the CDR3 is TGTGCCAGCTCACCGACAGGTGTGATAGAAAAACTGTTTTTT.

V gene TRBV27 combines with J gene TRBJ2-5, with 11 bases aligning to TRBD2. CDR1 is MNHEY, CDR2 SMNVEV, per germline (reference sequence). V lost 2 bases, J lost 3 bases, and 2 bases stayed unmatched. The CDR3 is 15 amino acids. The CDR3 sequence: CASSLGLAGKETQYF. CDR3 in DNA: TGTGCCAGCAGTTTAGGACTAGCGGGTAAAGAGACCCAGTACTTC.

The chain uses TRBV19 and TRBJ2-7; 7 bases map to TRBD1. The CDR3 spans 14 residues. Losses at the gene ends were 4 bases for V and 3 bases for J; bases not matched to a gene: 6. Germline lookup yields CDR1 LNHDA and CDR2 SQIVND (reference sequence). CDR3 coding DNA: TGTGCCAGTAGTACACAGGGGAAAAGCTACGAGCAGTACTTC. The encoded protein is CASSTQGKSYEQYF. Drawing the rest from reference TRBV19 and TRBJ2-7, the complete variable domain is DGGITQSPKYLFRKEGQNVTLSCEQNLNHDAMYWYRQDPGQGLRLIYYSQIVNDFQKGDIAEGYSVSREKKESFPLTVTSAQKNPTAFYLCASSTQGKSYEQYFGPGTRLTVT.

This clone turned up a few times. The genes are TRBV5-1 and TRBJ1-2; 9 positions agree with TRBD1. This CDR3 is 15 amino acids long. The trim removed 0 bases at V and 8 bases at J, leaving 8 bases unmatched. Germline CDR1 reads SGHRS; CDR2 reads YFSETQ. The chain's CDR3 is CASSLAVGQGRGYTF. The CDR3 DNA reads TGCGCCAGCAGCTTGGCCGTGGGACAGGGAAGGGGCTACACCTTC.